Shown below are 10 T cell receptor beta chains from a single sample sequenced in a study of cytomegalovirus exposure and HLA in healthy donors. PCR employed 60 Vbeta and 13 Jbeta primers. Here immunoSEQ multiplex PCR was the method, and the copy in TCRdb shows in-frame clones only, minus some. This table has about 150,000 clones, approximately 80% appearing once. Sequencing was carried out using PBMCs. These receptors originate from a woman between 35 and 50 years old in good health and CMV-seropositive.

CDR3 residues: CGMTGAPGELFF. CDR3 nucleotides: TGTGGAATGACAGGGGCCCCCGGGGAGCTGTTTTTT. The chain links TRBV30 to TRBJ2-2; 8 bases match TRBD1. In germline, CDR1 is GTSNPN, CDR2 SVGIG (reference sequence). This CDR3 has 12 amino acids.

The CDR3 DNA reads TGTGCCAGCAGTGGGGACAGGGGGGATGAGCAGTTCTTC. This sequence encodes CASSGDRGDEQFF. The chain has TRBV6-1 and TRBJ2-1, with 11 bases lining up with TRBD1. V trimming: 4 bases; J trimming: 8 bases; junction bases outside the gene matches: 1. This CDR3 has 13 residues. Germline V gives CDR1 MNHNS, CDR2 SASEGT.

The chain has TRBV6-5 and TRBJ1-1, with 9 positions matching TRBD1. V lost 6 bases to trimming and J lost 0 bases; unmatched junction nucleotides: 5. CDR3 length: 15 residues. The germline V gene has CDR1 MNHEY and CDR2 SVGAGI. CDR3 DNA: TGTGCCAGCAGGGAACAGGGGGCTGTGAACACTGAAGCTTTCTTT. Translating gives CASREQGAVNTEAFF.

The rearrangement uses TRBV11-3 and TRBJ1-2, with 9 nucleotides matching TRBD1. V was pared by 1 base and J by 1 base, with 16 bases of the junction left unmatched. The CDR3 consists of 20 residues. The germline CDR1 and CDR2 sequences are SGHNT and YENEEA. The CDR3 DNA follows: TGTGCCAGCAGCTTAGGTCAAGTTTCATCCGGGACAGGGTTTAACTATGGCTACACCTTC. Protein sequence: CASSLGQVSSGTGFNYGYTF.

The V gene is TRBV2, the J gene TRBJ2-6; D is ambiguous. Trimming removed 5 bases from V and 3 bases from J, with 14 bases in between. CDR3 length: 16 residues. CDR1 and CDR2 from the germline V gene are SNHLY and FYNNEI. CDR3 sequence (DNA): TGTGCCAGCAGTCTTTTCCGGTCGGGTGGGGCCAACGTCCTGACTTTC. This encodes CASSLFRSGGANVLTF.

The V and J genes are TRBV6-5 and TRBJ1-2, with TRBD1 matching over 7 bases. CDR3 size: 14 residues. Germline V gene lookup returns CDR1 MNHEY and CDR2 SVGAGI. Trimming at V came to 6 bases and at J to 7 bases, leaving 11 bases not matched to a gene. CDR3 in amino acids: CASRNPLTGPGYTF. CDR3 nucleotide sequence: TGTGCCAGCAGAAACCCCCTGACAGGGCCTGGCTACACCTTC.

This clone was picked up one time. The J gene is TRBJ2-7, the V gene TRBV19, with D perhaps TRBD2 (7 bases). The CDR3 loop spans 14 amino acids. V was cut by 6 bases and J by 1 base, with 13 bases left in between. Germline loops: CDR1 LNHDA, CDR2 SQIVND (reference sequence). The CDR3 DNA sequence: TGTGCCAGTAGCGTGGGGGGGCCTTCCTACGAGCAGTACTTC. Its translation is CASSVGGPSYEQYF.

The rearrangement links TRBV5-1 to TRBJ1-1; D not certain. The CDR3 runs to 14 residues. The V and J ends lost 4 bases and 2 bases respectively, with 12 bases between them. Germline V gene sequence: CDR1 SGHRS, CDR2 YFSETQ. CDR3 residues: CASSPGRENTEAFF. The CDR3 DNA sequence: TGCGCCAGCAGCCCAGGACGGGAAAACACTGAAGCTTTCTTT. Full variable domain (remainder filled in from reference TRBV5-1 and TRBJ1-1): KAGVTQTPRYLIKTRGQQVTLSCSPISGHRSVSWYQQTPGQGLQFLFEYFSETQRNKGNFPGRFSGRQFSNSRSEMNVSTLELGDSALYLCASSPGRENTEAFFGQGTRLTVV.

This chain links TRBV5-1 with TRBJ2-7, with D perhaps matching TRBD1 (6 bases). Trimming took off 7 bases at V and 0 bases at J, with 11 bases between the two ends. This CDR3 comprises 13 residues. The germline V gene encodes CDR1 SGHRS and CDR2 YFSETQ. The chain's CDR3 is CASGRDISYEQYF. The CDR3 region has the DNA TGCGCCAGCGGCCGGGACATCTCCTACGAGCAGTACTTC.

The V gene is TRBV7-3, the J gene TRBJ2-3, with D possibly being TRBD2 (6 bases). Germline V gives CDR1 SGHTA, CDR2 FQGTGA. CDR3 size: 17 residues. V lost 3 bases to trimming and J lost 2 bases, with 18 bases between them. The DNA for the CDR3 is TGTGCCAGCAGCTTCCTACCGGGGGTGGGGAACACAGATACGCAGTATTTT. Its protein product is CASSFLPGVGNTDTQYF.